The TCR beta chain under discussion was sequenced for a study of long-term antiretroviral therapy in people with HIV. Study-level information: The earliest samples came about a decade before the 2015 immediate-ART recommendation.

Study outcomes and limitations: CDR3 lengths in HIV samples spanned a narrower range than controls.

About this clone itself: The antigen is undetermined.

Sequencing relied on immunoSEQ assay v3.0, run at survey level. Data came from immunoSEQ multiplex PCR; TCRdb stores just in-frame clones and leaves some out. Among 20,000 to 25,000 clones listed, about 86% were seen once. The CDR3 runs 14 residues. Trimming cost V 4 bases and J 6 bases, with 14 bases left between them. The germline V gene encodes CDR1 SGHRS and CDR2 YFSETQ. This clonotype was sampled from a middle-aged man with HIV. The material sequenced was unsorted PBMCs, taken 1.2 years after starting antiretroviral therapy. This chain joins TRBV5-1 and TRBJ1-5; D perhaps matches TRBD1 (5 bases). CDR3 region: CASSPGTSGQPQHF. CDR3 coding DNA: TGCGCCAGCAGCCCTGGGACTAGCGGTCAGCCCCAGCATTTT.